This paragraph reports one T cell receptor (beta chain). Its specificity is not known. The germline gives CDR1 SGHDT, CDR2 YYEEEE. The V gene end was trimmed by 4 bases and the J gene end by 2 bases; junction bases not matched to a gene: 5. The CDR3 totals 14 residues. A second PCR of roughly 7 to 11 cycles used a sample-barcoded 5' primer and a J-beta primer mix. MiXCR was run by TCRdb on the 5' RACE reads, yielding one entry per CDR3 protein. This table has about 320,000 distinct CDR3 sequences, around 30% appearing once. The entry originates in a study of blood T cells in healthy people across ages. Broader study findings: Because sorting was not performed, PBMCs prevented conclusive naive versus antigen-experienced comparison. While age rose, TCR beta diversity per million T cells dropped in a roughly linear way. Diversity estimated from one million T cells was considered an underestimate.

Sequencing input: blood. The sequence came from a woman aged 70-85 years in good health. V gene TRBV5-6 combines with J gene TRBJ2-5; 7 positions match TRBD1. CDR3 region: CASSPGQAQETQYF. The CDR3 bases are TGTGCCAGCAGCCCAGGACAGGCGCAAGAGACCCAGTACTTC.